These 11 T cell receptor beta chains were all obtained from the same sample, sequenced in a study of T cell responses to AZD1222 COVID-19 vaccine. Here immunoSEQ multiplex PCR was the method, and the copy in TCRdb shows in-frame clones only, minus some. Of 100,000 to 150,000 clones listed, just over 90% were seen once; the top ten hold around 1%. The sequences come from peripheral blood, collected 28 days after the second AZD1222 dose. The receptors were sampled from an adult who received the AZD1222 COVID-19 vaccine.

This chain uses TRBV7-2 with TRBJ1-2; 8 bases map to TRBD1. From germline, CDR1 is SGHTA and CDR2 FQGNSA. V was pared by 5 bases and J by 7 bases, with 6 bases of the junction left unmatched. This CDR3 has 13 amino acids. The CDR3 DNA follows: TGTGCCAGCAGCAGCAGGGGGCCTAGTGGCTACACCTTC. It yields the protein CASSSRGPSGYTF.

The rearrangement joins TRBV5-1 to TRBJ2-2, with no clear D. Trimming shortened V by 0 bases and J by 3 bases, and 6 bases separated the two germline ends. Germline CDR1 reads SGHRS; CDR2 reads YFSETQ. The CDR3 loop spans 14 amino acids. CDR3: CASSLVRHTGELFF. The DNA of the CDR3 is TGCGCCAGCAGCTTGGTTCGGCACACCGGGGAGCTGTTTTTT. Together with reference TRBV5-1 and TRBJ2-2, the CDR3 gives the full variable domain: KAGVTQTPRYLIKTRGQQVTLSCSPISGHRSVSWYQQTPGQGLQFLFEYFSETQRNKGNFPGRFSGRQFSNSRSEMNVSTLELGDSALYLCASSLVRHTGELFFGEGSRLTVL.

The chain recombines TRBV19 with TRBJ1-2; tentative D call: TRBD1 (6 bases). Germline CDR1 LNHDA, CDR2 SQIVND (reference sequence). The CDR3 runs to 13 residues. Between the trimmed V and J ends, which lost 6 bases and 2 bases, there was a span of 10 bases. CDR3 sequence reads: CASRIGQNYGYTF. Written as DNA, the CDR3 is TGTGCCAGTAGGATCGGACAGAACTATGGCTACACCTTC.

The chain couples TRBV18 to TRBJ1-2, with D tentatively TRBD1 (6 bases). This CDR3 contains 13 residues. The ends were cut back, 3 bases at V and 4 bases at J, with 9 bases in the middle. Germline values: CDR1 KGHSH, CDR2 LQKENI. The CDR3 region is CASSPGQLYGYTF. The CDR3 DNA is TGTGCCAGCTCACCTGGACAGCTCTATGGCTACACCTTC. The variable domain in full, completed from reference TRBV18 and TRBJ1-2, reads NAGVMQNPRHLVRRRGQEARLRCSPMKGHSHVYWYRQLPEEGLKFMVYLQKENIIDESGMPKERFSAEFPKEGPSILRIQQVVRGDSAAYFCASSPGQLYGYTFGSGTRLTVV.

This chain uses TRBV19 with TRBJ2-6, with D uncertain. Trimming pared 3 bases from V and 0 bases from J, leaving 6 bases between. CDR3 length: 15 residues. CDR1 is LNHDA, CDR2 SQIVND, per germline (reference sequence). The CDR3 loop reads CASSIPASGANVLTF. The CDR3 DNA reads TGTGCCAGTAGTATCCCCGCCTCTGGGGCCAACGTCCTGACTTTC.

The J gene is TRBJ1-2, the V gene TRBV30; no reliable D call. This CDR3 has 11 residues. Germline assignment: CDR1 GTSNPN and CDR2 SVGIG (reference sequence). V was shortened by 0 bases and J by 8 bases, with 7 bases between the two germline ends. CDR3 nucleotides: TGTGCCTGGAGTGTGACCATAGGCTACACCTTC. It encodes CAWSVTIGYTF.

The chain joins TRBV2 to TRBJ2-3, with 9 bases fitting TRBD1. J was trimmed by 4 bases and V by 7 bases; bases with no gene match: 12. CDR1 and CDR2 from the germline V gene are SNHLY and FYNNEI. The CDR3 spans 16 residues. The chain's CDR3 is CASIKNGQGIADTQYF. The CDR3 nucleotides are TGTGCCAGCATTAAGAATGGACAGGGGATCGCAGATACGCAGTATTTT.

V and J are TRBV20-1 and TRBJ1-1, with TRBD1 as a possible D gene (6 bases). Trimming cost V 3 bases and J 0 bases, with 11 bases left between them. Germline V gene lookup returns CDR1 DFQATT and CDR2 SNEGSKA (reference sequence). The CDR3 has 14 amino acids. The CDR3 sequence is CSASRGHMNTEAFF. The CDR3 coding sequence is TGCAGTGCTAGTCGGGGACATATGAACACTGAAGCTTTCTTT.

J is TRBJ1-2 and V is TRBV14; D is perhaps TRBD1 (6 bases). V was pared by 4 bases and J by 8 bases, with 20 bases between. The CDR3 consists of 15 residues. Germline CDR1 reads SGHDN; CDR2 reads FVKESK. For the CDR3, the DNA is TGTGCCAGCAGCCCCTCGGGGGCGGGGCCGCGGGGCTACACCTTC. Its protein is CASSPSGAGPRGYTF.

J is TRBJ2-7 and V is TRBV9; the match to TRBD2 covers 11 bases. CDR3 length: 14 residues. V was pared by 5 bases and J by 5 bases, with 6 bases of the junction left unmatched. Germline assignment: CDR1 SGDLS and CDR2 YYNGEE. CDR3 in DNA: TGTGCCAGCAGTAGTAGCGGGAGGGCCGACGAGCAGTACTTC. It codes for CASSSSGRADEQYF.

This rearrangement joins TRBV19 to TRBJ2-3; 8 nucleotides match TRBD2. Germline CDR1 LNHDA, CDR2 SQIVND (reference sequence). The V gene end was trimmed by 4 bases and the J gene end by 4 bases; junction bases not matched to a gene: 10. This CDR3 spans 16 amino acids. The CDR3 reads CASSTLSGTFADTQYF. CDR3 DNA: TGTGCCAGTAGTACCCTTAGCGGGACATTCGCAGATACGCAGTATTTT.